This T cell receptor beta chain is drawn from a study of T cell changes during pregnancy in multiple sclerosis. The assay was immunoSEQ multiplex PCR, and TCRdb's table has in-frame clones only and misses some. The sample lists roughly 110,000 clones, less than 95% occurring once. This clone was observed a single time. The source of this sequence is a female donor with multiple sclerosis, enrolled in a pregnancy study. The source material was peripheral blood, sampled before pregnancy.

The CDR3 DNA reads as TGTGCCAGCAGCATCTCAGATACGCAGTATTTT. Encoded protein: CASSISDTQYF. The J gene is TRBJ2-3, the V gene TRBV9; D gene uncertain. Trimming shortened V by 4 bases and J by 4 bases, and 4 bases separated the two germline ends. Germline values: CDR1 SGDLS, CDR2 YYNGEE. This CDR3 spans 11 amino acids.